The 18 T cell receptor beta chains given below trace back to one sample, sequenced in a study of Graves' ophthalmopathy and Graves' hyperthyroidism. Investigators amplified TCR beta CDR3 regions from RNA transcripts. The first round was an RT-PCR with HTBI primers, and the second round was a multiplex PCR. TCRdb itself ran the multiplex PCR reads through MiXCR, one entry per CDR3 protein. Altogether about 740,000 distinct CDR3 sequences are present, roughly two fifths being singletons, with the ten largest covering about 40%. The source material was peripheral blood. The receptors were sampled from an adult man with Graves' ophthalmopathy.

This clonotype has just a few counts. Its ends do not fully match the called genes, so a read error is possible. The chain has TRBV10-3 and TRBJ2-7, with D perhaps TRBD1 (6 bases). Germline V gene lookup returns CDR1 ENHRY and CDR2 SYGVKD. The CDR3 has 15 residues. CDR3 amino acids: CASSYGTSISYEQYF. The CDR3 region has the DNA TGTGCCAGCAGTTACGGGACATCCATCTCCTACGAGCAGTACTTC.

The CDR3 spells CASSGTVSDTQYF. Here the CDR3 DNA reads TGTGCCAGCAGCGGGACAGTATCAGATACGCAGTATTTT. The chain is built from TRBV7-9 and TRBJ2-3, with 7 positions matching TRBD1. The CDR3 covers 13 residues. In germline, CDR1 is SEHNR, CDR2 FQNEAQ (reference sequence). J gave up 4 bases and V 5 bases, and 3 bases lay outside the gene matches.

The genes are TRBV4-1 and TRBJ2-5; TRBD2 matches 13 bases. V trimming: 5 bases; J trimming: 5 bases; junction bases outside the gene matches: 8. Germline V lookup: CDR1 MGHRA, CDR2 YSYEKL. CDR3 length: 16 amino acids. CDR3 sequence reads: CASSLSGLAGLETQYF. The CDR3 DNA reads as TGCGCCAGCAGCTTATCGGGACTAGCGGGGCTGGAGACCCAGTACTTC.

The chain links TRBV29-1 to TRBJ1-5; D gene ambiguous. With 5 bases removed from V and 11 bases from J, the gap between germline ends came to 25 bases. Germline-derived CDR1 and CDR2 are SQVTM and ANQGSEA. The CDR3 spans 15 residues. CDR3 DNA sequence: TGCAGCGTTATTTCTAGCGGGAGAAGGGCAGAGACCCAGCATTTT. Translated, it gives CSVISSGRRAETQHF. Full variable domain (rest looked up from reference TRBV29-1 and TRBJ1-5): SAVISQKPSRDICQRGTSLTIQCQVDSQVTMMFWYRQQPGQSLTLIATANQGSEATYESGFVIDKFPISRPNLTFSTLTVSNMSPEDSSIYLCSVISSGRRAETQHFGDGTRLSIL.

This clonotype was seen more than once but under ten times. V usage is TRBV20-1 and J usage is TRBJ2-2, with 7 bases lining up with TRBD1. CDR3 length: 16 residues. Germline values: CDR1 DFQATT, CDR2 SNEGSKA (reference sequence). Trimming cost V 1 base and J 7 bases; bases outside gene matches: 12. The DNA of the CDR3 is TGCAGTGCTAGAGCCTCCGGGACAGAGCTTATCGGGGAGCTGTTTTTT. As protein: CSARASGTELIGELFF.

The gene calls are TRBV7-2 and TRBJ2-3; TRBD2 might be the D (5 bases). Germline CDR1 SGHTA, CDR2 FQGNSA. The V and J ends lost 2 bases and 3 bases respectively, with 12 bases between them. CDR3 length: 15 amino acids. In DNA, the CDR3 is TGTGCCAGCAGCTTAAGCGGCCTACGGACAGATACGCAGTATTTT. Its translation: CASSLSGLRTDTQYF.

The CDR3 DNA reads TGTGCCACCAGCAGAACTAGTGTACCCAACAATGAGCAGTTCTTC. It specifies CATSRTSVPNNEQFF. V gene TRBV15 combines with J gene TRBJ2-1, with D tentatively TRBD2 (5 bases). Per the germline V gene, CDR1 is LNHNV and CDR2 is YYDKDF (reference sequence). The CDR3 spans 15 residues. Between the trimmed V and J ends, which lost 2 bases and 5 bases, there was a span of 13 bases.

The rearrangement links TRBV10-3 to TRBJ1-6; D is undetermined. CDR1 is ENHRY, CDR2 SYGVKD, per germline. The CDR3 consists of 14 residues. V was trimmed by 10 bases and J by 3 bases, leaving 13 bases between them. DNA of the CDR3: TGTGCCAGCAGACCTCCTAGCTATAATTCACCCCTCCACTTT. Its translation is CASRPPSYNSPLHF.

This sequence joins TRBV10-3 and TRBJ1-4; D possibly corresponds to TRBD1 (6 bases). V was trimmed by 2 bases and J by 15 bases, leaving 10 bases between them. Germline CDR1 ENHRY, CDR2 SYGVKD. The CDR3 totals 11 residues. As DNA, the CDR3 is TGTGCCATCAGTGAGATGACAGGATTGTTTTTT. It translates to CAISEMTGLFF.

J is TRBJ1-6 and V is TRBV9; no reliable D call. The CDR3 sequence is 12 residues long. Trimming shortened V by 4 bases and J by 10 bases, and 9 bases separated the two germline ends. Per the germline V gene, CDR1 is SGDLS and CDR2 is YYNGEE. The CDR3: CASSLRRSPLHF. In DNA form, the CDR3 reads TGTGCCAGCAGCTTGCGTCGATCACCCCTCCACTTT.

This clonotype showed up just once. This sequence may be a read error, since a much larger clone differs from it by one base. V and J are TRBV20-1 and TRBJ1-5, with D uncertain. CDR1 is DFQATT, CDR2 SNEGSKA, per germline (reference sequence). This CDR3 spans 15 amino acids. V gave up 2 bases and J gave up 5 bases, with 16 bases separating them. The CDR3 region has the DNA TGCAGTGCTAGACCAAGGTTGGCAGCTTATCAGCCCCAGCATTTT. It encodes CSARPRLAAYQPQHF.

Turning to this clonotype: This clone may be a read error of a much larger clone one base away. CDR3 sequence (DNA): TGTGCCAGCAGCCCGGGGATCGGGGAGCTGCTTTTT. It specifies CASSPGIGELLF. The gene calls are TRBV25-1 and TRBJ2-2, with a tentative D call TRBD2 (5 bases). The CDR3 runs to 12 residues. The germline CDR1 and CDR2 sequences are MGHDK and SYGVNS.

This clonotype came up many times. The chain joins TRBV2 to TRBJ1-5; no clear D gene. V shed 3 bases and J shed 3 bases, with 12 bases lying between them. The CDR3 has 15 residues. Germline V gene data show CDR1 as SNHLY and CDR2 as FYNNEI. The CDR3 here is CASSERGGNNQPQHF. The CDR3 DNA reads as TGTGCCAGCAGTGAGCGGGGAGGTAACAATCAGCCCCAGCATTTT. Full variable domain (rest looked up from reference TRBV2 and TRBJ1-5): EPEVTQTPSHQVTQMGQEVILRCVPISNHLYFYWYRQILGQKVEFLVSFYNNEISEKSEIFDDQFSVERPDGSNFTLKIRSTKLEDSAMYFCASSERGGNNQPQHFGDGTRLSIL.

With regard to this clonotype: One junction end disagrees with the germline gene, perhaps due to a read error. The V and J genes are TRBV4-3 and TRBJ2-7; perhaps TRBD1 as D (6 bases). CDR1 and CDR2 from the germline V gene are LGHNA and YSLEER. This CDR3 region has 16 residues. CDR3 sequence: CASSQDAQGDLYEQYF. DNA for the CDR3: TGCGCTAGCAGCCAAGATGCACAGGGAGATCTCTACGAGCAGTACTTC.

A remark on this clonotype: This may stem from a read error, because a much larger clone lies one nucleotide away. This sequence joins TRBV10-3 and TRBJ1-1; 10 positions agree with TRBD1. The germline V gene encodes CDR1 ENHRY and CDR2 SYGVKD. The CDR3 covers 14 residues. The J segment lost 4 bases and the V segment lost 6 bases, leaving 5 bases of the junction unmatched. This CDR3 is CAIRGTGVSTEAFF. CDR3 sequence (DNA): TGTGCCATCAGGGGGACAGGGGTGAGCACTGAAGCTTTCTTT.

The chain links TRBV11-2 to TRBJ2-5, with TRBD1 matching 11 bases. This CDR3 contains 16 residues. Looked up from germline, CDR1 is SGHAT and CDR2 is FQNNGV. With V trimmed by 6 bases and J by 5 bases, 11 bases remained unmatched. The CDR3 here is CASRQTGTGGSETQYF. DNA of the CDR3: TGTGCCAGCAGACAAACCGGGACAGGGGGAAGTGAGACCCAGTACTTC.

This clonotype was seen at least ten times. V is TRBV10-3 and J is TRBJ2-7; 11 bases are a match to TRBD2. Trimming removed 3 bases from V and 0 bases from J; junction bases left unmatched: 1. The CDR3 contains 15 residues. Germline CDR1 reads ENHRY; CDR2 reads SYGVKD. CDR3 sequence: CAISDGTSGSYEQYF. The CDR3 DNA follows: TGTGCCATCAGTGACGGGACTAGCGGCTCCTACGAGCAGTACTTC.

This clonotype occurred a few times. The rearrangement links TRBV2 to TRBJ1-2, with D maybe TRBD1 (5 bases). V was pared by 6 bases and J by 8 bases, with 16 bases between. The CDR3 totals 13 residues. The germline CDR1 and CDR2 sequences are SNHLY and FYNNEI. Here the CDR3 DNA reads TGTGCCAGCAGCCAAGGGACCGCGGGGGGCTACACCTTC. Protein product: CASSQGTAGGYTF.